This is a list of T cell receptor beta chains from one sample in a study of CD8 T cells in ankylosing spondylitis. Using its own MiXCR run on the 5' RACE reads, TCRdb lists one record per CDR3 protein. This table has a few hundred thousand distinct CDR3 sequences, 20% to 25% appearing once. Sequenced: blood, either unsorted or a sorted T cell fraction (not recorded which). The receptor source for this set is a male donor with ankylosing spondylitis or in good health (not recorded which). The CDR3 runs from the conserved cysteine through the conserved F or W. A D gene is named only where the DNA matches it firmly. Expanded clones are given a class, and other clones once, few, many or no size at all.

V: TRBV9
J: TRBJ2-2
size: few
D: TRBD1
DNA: TGTGCCAGCAGCCCCCGGACAGGGTTAGACACCGGGGAGCTGTTTTTT
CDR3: CASSPRTGLDTGELFF

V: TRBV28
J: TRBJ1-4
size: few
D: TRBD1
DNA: TGTGCCAGCAGTTTATGGGACAGGGCGGATGAAAAACTGTTTTTT
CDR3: CASSLWDRADEKLFF

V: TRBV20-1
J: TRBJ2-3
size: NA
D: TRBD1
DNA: TGCAGTGCTCCGTCCCGGGACAGGGAAGATACGCAGTATTTT
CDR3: CSAPSRDREDTQYF

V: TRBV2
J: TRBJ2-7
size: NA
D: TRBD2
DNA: TGTGCCAGCAGGGAAATAGCGGGGACTTCCTACGAGCAGTACTTC
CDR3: CASREIAGTSYEQYF

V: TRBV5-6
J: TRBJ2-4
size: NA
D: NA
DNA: TGTGCCAGCAGCTTGGGACCCGAGGAAGCCAAAAACATTCAGTACTTC
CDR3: CASSLGPEEAKNIQYF

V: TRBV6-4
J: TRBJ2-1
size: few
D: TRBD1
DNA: TGTGCCAGCAGTGACGAGGGACAGGCGTCAAATGAGCAGTTCTTC
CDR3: CASSDEGQASNEQFF

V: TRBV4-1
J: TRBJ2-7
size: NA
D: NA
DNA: TGCGCCAGCAGCCAAGGGGAGGCGAACTACGAGCAGTACTTC
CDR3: CASSQGEANYEQYF

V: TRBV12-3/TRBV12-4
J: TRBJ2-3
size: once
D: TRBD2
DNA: TGTGCCACCTCAACTAGCGGGGGAGCTAGCGGTCAGTATTCAGATACGCAGTATTTT
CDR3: CATSTSGGASGQYSDTQYF

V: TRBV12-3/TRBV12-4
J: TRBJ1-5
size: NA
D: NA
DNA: TGTGCCAGCAGTTTGCCAAGTCAGCCCCAGCATTTT
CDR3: CASSLPSQPQHF

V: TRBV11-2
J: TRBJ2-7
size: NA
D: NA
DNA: TGTGCCAGCAGCTTCGATCTGGTATCGTACGAGCAGTACTTC
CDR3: CASSFDLVSYEQYF

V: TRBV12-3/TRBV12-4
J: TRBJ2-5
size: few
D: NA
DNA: TGTGCCAGCAGCATGGGGCAGAAGGAAGAGACCCAGTACTTC
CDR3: CASSMGQKEETQYF

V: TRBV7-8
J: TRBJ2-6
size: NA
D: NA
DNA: TGTGCCAGCAGCCCGAGGACACAGGTCCCCTCTGGGGCCAACGTCCTGACTTTC
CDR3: CASSPRTQVPSGANVLTF

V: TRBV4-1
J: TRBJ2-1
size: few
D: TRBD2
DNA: TGCGCCAGCAGCCAGGTTCCGGGACTACGGGCCAATGAGCAGTTCTTC
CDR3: CASSQVPGLRANEQFF

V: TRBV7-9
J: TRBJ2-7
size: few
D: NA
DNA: TGTGCCAGCAGCTCACCCGGAAAGGGAATCTACGAGCAGTACTTC
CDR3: CASSSPGKGIYEQYF

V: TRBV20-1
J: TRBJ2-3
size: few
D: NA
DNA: TGCAGTGCTAGAGATTCCACGGAACGAGATACGCAGTATTTT
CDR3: CSARDSTERDTQYF

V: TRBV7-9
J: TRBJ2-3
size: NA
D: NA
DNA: TGTGCCAGCAGCCTTGACGAGACAGATACGCAGTATTTT
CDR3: CASSLDETDTQYF

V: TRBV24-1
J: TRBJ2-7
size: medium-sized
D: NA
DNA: TGTGCCACCAGTGTTGAAGGAAACGAGCAGTACTTC
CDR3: CATSVEGNEQYF

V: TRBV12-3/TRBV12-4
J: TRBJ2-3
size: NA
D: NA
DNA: TGTGCCAGCAGGGGACCATCGGGGGCCTTTAGCACAGATACGCAGTATTTT
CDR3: CASRGPSGAFSTDTQYF

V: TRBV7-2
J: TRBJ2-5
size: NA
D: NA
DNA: TGTGCCAGCAGCCAATCAGGGGCTAGGTTTGAGACCCAGTACTTC
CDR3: CASSQSGARFETQYF

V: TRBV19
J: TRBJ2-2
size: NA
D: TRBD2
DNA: TGTGCCAGTATCGGGACTAGCGGGGCGTCAGGGGAGACCGGGGAGCTGTTTTTT
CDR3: CASIGTSGASGETGELFF

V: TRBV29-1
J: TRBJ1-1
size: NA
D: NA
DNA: TGCAGCGTTGTAATTGCTGACGAAGGGGGGGAGACTGAAGCTTTCTTT
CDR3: CSVVIADEGGETEAFF

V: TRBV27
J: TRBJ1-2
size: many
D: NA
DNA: TGTGCCAGCAGTTTATCGAAAACCCCGGTTTATGGCTACACCTTC
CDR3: CASSLSKTPVYGYTF

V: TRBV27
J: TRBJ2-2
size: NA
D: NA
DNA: TGTGCCAGCGCCGGAGGTAGCGGACCCGGGGAGCTGTTTTTT
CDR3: CASAGGSGPGELFF

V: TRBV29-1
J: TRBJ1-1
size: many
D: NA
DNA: TGCAGCATCGTCAGGGACACTGAAGCTTTCTTT
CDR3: CSIVRDTEAFF

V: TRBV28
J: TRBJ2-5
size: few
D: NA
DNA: TGTGCCAGCAGTTTCTATGGGGAAGAGACCCAGTACTTC
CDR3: CASSFYGEETQYF

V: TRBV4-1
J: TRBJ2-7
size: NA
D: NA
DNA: TGCGCCAGCAGCCAAGCCGGCCCGGACACTGCCTACGAGCAGTACTTC
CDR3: CASSQAGPDTAYEQYF

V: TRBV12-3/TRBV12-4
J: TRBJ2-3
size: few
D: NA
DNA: TGTGCCAGCACCTTTGCCAGCGGACACACAGATACGCAGTATTTT
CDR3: CASTFASGHTDTQYF

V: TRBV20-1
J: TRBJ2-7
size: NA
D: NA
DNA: TGCAGTGCTAGGGAAGACTTAAGCTTCTACGAGCAGTACTTC
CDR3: CSAREDLSFYEQYF

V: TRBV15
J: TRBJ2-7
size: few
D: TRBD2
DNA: TGTGCCACCACCGAGCGGGGGGATACCTACGAGCAGTACTTC
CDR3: CATTERGDTYEQYF

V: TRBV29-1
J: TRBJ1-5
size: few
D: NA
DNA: TGCAGCGTTGGACAGGGCAATCAGCCCCAGCATTTT
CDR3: CSVGQGNQPQHF

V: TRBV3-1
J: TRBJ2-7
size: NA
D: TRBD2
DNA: TGTGCCATCAGCCAACCGGGACTAGCTAACGAGCAGTACTTC
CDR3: CAISQPGLANEQYF

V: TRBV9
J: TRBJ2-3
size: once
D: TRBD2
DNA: TGTGCCAGCAGCGTAGGACTAGCGGGGGATAGCACAGATACGCAGTATTTT
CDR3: CASSVGLAGDSTDTQYF

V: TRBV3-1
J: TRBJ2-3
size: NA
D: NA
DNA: TGTGCCAGCAGCCAAGATGGGCAGGTCACAGATACGCAGTATTTT
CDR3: CASSQDGQVTDTQYF

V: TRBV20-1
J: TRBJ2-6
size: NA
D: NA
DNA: TGCAGTGCCCGACCTTACTCTGGGGCCAACGTCCTGACTTTC
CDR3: CSARPYSGANVLTF

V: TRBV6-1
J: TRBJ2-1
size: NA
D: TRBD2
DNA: TGTGCCAGCAGGGTCGTGGCTAGCGGGGGGAGTGAGCAGTTCTTC
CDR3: CASRVVASGGSEQFF

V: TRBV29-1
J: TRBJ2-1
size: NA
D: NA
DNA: TGCGGGGGCAGGGAGCTCAAATTCGGCAATGAGCAGTTCTTC
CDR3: CGGRELKFGNEQFF

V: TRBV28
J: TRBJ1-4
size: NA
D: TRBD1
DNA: TGTGCCAGTCTAGGGGGCCAGATGCTGTTTTTT
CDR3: CASLGGQMLFF

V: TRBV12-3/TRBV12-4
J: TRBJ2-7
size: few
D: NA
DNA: TGTGCCAGCAGTTTCTCGCGGTTCGAGCAGTACTTC
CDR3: CASSFSRFEQYF

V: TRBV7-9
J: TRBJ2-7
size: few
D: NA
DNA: TGTGCCAGCAGCTTCTCTCAGGGTCGGTCCTACGAGCAGTACTTC
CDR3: CASSFSQGRSYEQYF

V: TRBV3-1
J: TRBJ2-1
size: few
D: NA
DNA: TGTGCCAGCAGCCAAGATAGTACGACGCAGTTCTTC
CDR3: CASSQDSTTQFF

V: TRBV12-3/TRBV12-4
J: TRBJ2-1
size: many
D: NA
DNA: TGTGCCAGCGGGTCCAATGAGCAGTTCTTC
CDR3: CASGSNEQFF

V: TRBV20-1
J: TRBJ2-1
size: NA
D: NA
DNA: TGCAGTGCTAGAGATGCCTCCGAAGGGATCATCTCATCTGGGCAGTTCTTC
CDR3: CSARDASEGIISSGQFF

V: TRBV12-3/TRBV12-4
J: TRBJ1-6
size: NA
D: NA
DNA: TGTGCCAGCAGGGGAGATGCTCTACCCCTCCACTTT
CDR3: CASRGDALPLHF

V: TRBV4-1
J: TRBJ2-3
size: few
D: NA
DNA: TGCGCCAGCAGCCAAGGGACAAAAAGCACAGATACGCAGTATTTT
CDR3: CASSQGTKSTDTQYF

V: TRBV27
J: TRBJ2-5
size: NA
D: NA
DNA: TGTGCCAGCAGTCCCTACAGGCGGGGGCCGGAGACCCAGTACTTC
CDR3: CASSPYRRGPETQYF

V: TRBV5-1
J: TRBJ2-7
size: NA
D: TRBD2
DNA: TGCGCCAGCAGCTTGGAAAGCGGGGGCATCTACGAGCAGTACTTC
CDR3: CASSLESGGIYEQYF

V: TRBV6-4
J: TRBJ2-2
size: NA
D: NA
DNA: TGTGCCAGCAGTGAATCGTGGGGGACCGGGGAGCTGTTTTTT
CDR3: CASSESWGTGELFF

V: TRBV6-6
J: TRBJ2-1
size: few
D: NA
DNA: TGTGCCAGCAGTTACGACGCCAACTGGTTCTTC
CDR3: CASSYDANWFF

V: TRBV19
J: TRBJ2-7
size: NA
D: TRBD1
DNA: TGTGCCAGTAGTATCGGGGGACAGGGCTACGAGCAGTACTTC
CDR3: CASSIGGQGYEQYF

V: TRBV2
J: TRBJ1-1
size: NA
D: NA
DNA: TGTGCCAGCAGTGAACCCCCGGGAAACACTGAAGCTTTCTTT
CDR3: CASSEPPGNTEAFF

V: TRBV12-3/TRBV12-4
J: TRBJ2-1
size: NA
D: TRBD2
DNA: TGTGCCAGCGGTTTCAGGGCTAGCGGAAACAATGAGCAGTTCTTC
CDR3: CASGFRASGNNEQFF

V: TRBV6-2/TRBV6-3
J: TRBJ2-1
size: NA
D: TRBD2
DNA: TGTGCCAGCGAGGACGGCGGGGGGCAGCTGGGGAACAATGAGCAGTTCTTC
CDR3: CASEDGGGQLGNNEQFF

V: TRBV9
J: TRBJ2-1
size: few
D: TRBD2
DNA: TGTGCCAGCAGCCCTCTAGCGGGGGGGTGGGATGAGCAGTTCTTC
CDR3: CASSPLAGGWDEQFF